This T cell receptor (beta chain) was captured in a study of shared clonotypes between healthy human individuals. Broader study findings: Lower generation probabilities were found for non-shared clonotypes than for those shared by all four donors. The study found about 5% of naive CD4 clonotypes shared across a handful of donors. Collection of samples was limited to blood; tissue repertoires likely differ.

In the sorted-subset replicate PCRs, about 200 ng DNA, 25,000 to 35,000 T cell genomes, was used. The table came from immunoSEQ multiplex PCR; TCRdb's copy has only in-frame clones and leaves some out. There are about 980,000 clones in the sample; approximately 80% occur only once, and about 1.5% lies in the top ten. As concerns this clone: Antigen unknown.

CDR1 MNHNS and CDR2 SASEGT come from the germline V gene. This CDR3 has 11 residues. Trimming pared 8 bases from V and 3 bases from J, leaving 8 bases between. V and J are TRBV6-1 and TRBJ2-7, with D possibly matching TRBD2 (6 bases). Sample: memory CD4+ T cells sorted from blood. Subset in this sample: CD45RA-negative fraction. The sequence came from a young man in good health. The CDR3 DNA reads TGTGCCAGCGGGGGGATCTACGAGCAGTACTTC. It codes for CASGGIYEQYF.